Here is one T cell receptor beta chain with its context. The data stem from a study of blood T cell repertoires in COVID-19. For the study at large: The study drew acute and convalescent COVID-19 samples from the United States, Italy and Spain. T cells, B-cell-depleted T cells, or PBMCs provided the cDNA or gDNA that served as material.

Profiled with immunoSEQ multiplex PCR; TCRdb holds only in-frame clones, not every one. The repertoire holds 85,000 to 100,000 clones, with about four fifths as singletons. This CDR3 has 13 amino acids. Germline-derived CDR1 and CDR2 are MDHEN and SYDVKM. V shed 8 bases and J shed 8 bases, with 18 bases lying between them. The sample comprised peripheral blood. The receptor was derived from a human donor in a cohort sampled during active COVID-19. The V call is TRBV28, the J call TRBJ1-1, with a possible D match to TRBD1 (5 bases). The CDR3 sequence: CASPGGQGGEAFF. As DNA, the CDR3 is TGTGCCAGCCCCGGTGGGCAGGGCGGAGAAGCTTTCTTT. The full variable domain, completed using reference TRBV28 and TRBJ1-1, is DVKVTQSSRYLVKRTGEKVFLECVQDMDHENMFWYRQDPGLGLRLIYFSYDVKMKEKGDIPEGYSVSREKKERFSLILESASTNQTSMYLCASPGGQGGEAFFGQGTRLTVV.